This record covers a single T cell receptor (beta chain). The antigen is undetermined. CDR1 is SQVTM and CDR2 is ANQGSEA in the germline V gene. This CDR3 is built from 16 residues. The germline V and J ends were trimmed by 4 bases and 0 bases, with 19 bases remaining between them. The record originates from a study of T cell repertoires and HLA-DP antigens. At the level of the study: A couple of male donors and one female donor spanned ages 18-to-29 through 60-to-69. Study observations and caveats: Average cumulative frequency of previously undetected clones was under 40% against one allele and 50% to 65% against the other.

Profiling relied on immunoSEQ multiplex PCR, and the TCRdb table lists in-frame clones only, not all of them. The table includes about 89,000 clones, roughly 86% detected once. The rearrangement joins TRBV29-1 to TRBJ2-7, with D possibly TRBD2 on 6 matching bases. This receptor was identified in a man in his fifties in good health and CMV-seronegative. Sequenced input: CD4+ T cells from PBMCs. For the CDR3, the DNA is TGCAGCGTTGGTAATAGCGGCTCCACCGCCTCCTACGAGCAGTACTTC. It is translated as CSVGNSGSTASYEQYF.